Here is one T cell receptor beta chain with its context. What it recognizes is unknown. The data originate from a study of shared clonotypes between healthy human individuals. Study results and limitations: Lower generation probabilities were found for non-shared clonotypes than for those shared by all four donors. The study sampled only blood, and tissue repertoires likely differ. Larger estimated richness was generally seen in naive subsets than in memory subsets.

Sorted-subset replicate PCR reactions were performed with approximately 180 ng DNA, corresponding to tens of thousands of T cell genomes. Assay used: immunoSEQ multiplex PCR; TCRdb lists only in-frame clones, some missing. In the table there are roughly 220,000 clones, 60% to 70% of which are singletons. V lost 10 bases and J lost 1, with 15 bases in between. Germline V gives CDR1 WSHSY, CDR2 SAAADI. The CDR3 totals 14 residues. The sequence came from a man aged 25-45 years in good health. The chain is built from TRBV10-2 and TRBJ2-3; TRBD1 or TRBD2 may be the D gene (6 bases each). The sequencing input was memory CD4+ T cells sorted from blood. Subset reported: CD45RA-negative fraction. The CDR3 DNA follows: TGCGCCACCCGTAAGGAGGGGGGCACAGATACGCAGTATTTT. It specifies CATRKEGGTDTQYF.